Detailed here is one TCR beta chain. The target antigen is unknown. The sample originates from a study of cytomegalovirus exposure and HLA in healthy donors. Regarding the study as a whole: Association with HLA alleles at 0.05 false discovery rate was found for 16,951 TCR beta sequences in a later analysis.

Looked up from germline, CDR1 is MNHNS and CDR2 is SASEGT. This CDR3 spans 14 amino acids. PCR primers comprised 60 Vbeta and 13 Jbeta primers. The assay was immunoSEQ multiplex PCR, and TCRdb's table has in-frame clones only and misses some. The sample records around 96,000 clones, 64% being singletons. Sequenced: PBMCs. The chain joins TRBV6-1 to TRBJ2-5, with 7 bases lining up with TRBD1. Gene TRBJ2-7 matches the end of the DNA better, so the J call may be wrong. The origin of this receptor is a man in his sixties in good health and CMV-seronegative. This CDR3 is CASSAAGTDYEQYF. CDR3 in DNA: TGTGCCAGCAGTGCCGCCGGGACAGACTACGAGCAGTACTTC.